The clone carrying this T cell receptor beta chain was seen once. Its target is not known. Here immunoSEQ multiplex PCR was the method, and the copy in TCRdb shows in-frame clones only, minus some. The repertoire holds about 33,000 clones, with approximately 86% as singletons. The data stem from a study of T cells in localized non-small cell lung cancer. Study results and caveats: Among the tissues sampled, uninvolved adjacent lung had the highest T cell clonality, above tumor. Greater blood T cell density accompanied longer overall survival. Adjacent lung held a median about 57 of the top 100 tumor clones.

Looked up from germline, CDR1 is MNHEY and CDR2 is SMNVEV (reference sequence). V lost 7 bases and J 8 bases, leaving 15 bases between the germline ends. The CDR3 is made up of 13 amino acids. The sequencing here drew on peripheral blood mononuclear cells, taken before any cancer treatment. The chain combines TRBV27 with TRBJ2-1, with D unclear. This sequence was found in a man aged 40 to 70 with stage III lung adenocarcinoma. The CDR3 DNA follows: TGTGCCAGCACCTCCCTCCCCACGTATGAGCAGTTCTTC. It translates to CASTSLPTYEQFF.